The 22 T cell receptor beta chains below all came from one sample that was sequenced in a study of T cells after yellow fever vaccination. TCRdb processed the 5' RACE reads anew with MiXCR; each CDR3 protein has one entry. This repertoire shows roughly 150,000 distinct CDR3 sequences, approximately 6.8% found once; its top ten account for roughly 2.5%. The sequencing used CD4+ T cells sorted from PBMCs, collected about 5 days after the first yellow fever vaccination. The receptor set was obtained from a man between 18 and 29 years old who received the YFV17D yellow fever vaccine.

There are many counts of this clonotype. CDR3 in amino acids: CASSTDYPGANVLTF. Written as DNA, the CDR3 is TGTGCCAGCAGTACTGATTATCCTGGGGCCAACGTCCTGACTTTC. The chain recombines TRBV2 with TRBJ2-6, with no clear D. The V gene's germline CDR1 is SNHLY and CDR2 FYNNEI. The CDR3 covers 15 residues. V lost 5 bases to trimming and J lost 2 bases, with 10 bases between them. Combining the CDR3 with reference TRBV2 and TRBJ2-6 gives the whole variable domain EPEVTQTPSHQVTQMGQEVILRCVPISNHLYFYWYRQILGQKVEFLVSFYNNEISEKSEIFDDQFSVERPDGSNFTLKIRSTKLEDSAMYFCASSTDYPGANVLTFGAGSRLTVL.

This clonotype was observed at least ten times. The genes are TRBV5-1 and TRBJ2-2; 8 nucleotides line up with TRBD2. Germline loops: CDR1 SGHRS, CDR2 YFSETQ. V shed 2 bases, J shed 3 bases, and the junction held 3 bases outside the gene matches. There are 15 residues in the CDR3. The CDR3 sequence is CASSLGLAYTGELFF. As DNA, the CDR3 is TGCGCCAGCAGCTTAGGACTAGCCTACACCGGGGAGCTGTTTTTT.

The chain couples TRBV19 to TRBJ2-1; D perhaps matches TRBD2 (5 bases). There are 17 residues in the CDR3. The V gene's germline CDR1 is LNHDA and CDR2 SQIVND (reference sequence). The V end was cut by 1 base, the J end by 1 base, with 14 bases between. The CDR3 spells CASSIGSAARSYNEQFF. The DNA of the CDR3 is TGTGCCAGTAGTATAGGGTCAGCGGCGCGGTCCTACAATGAGCAGTTCTTC.

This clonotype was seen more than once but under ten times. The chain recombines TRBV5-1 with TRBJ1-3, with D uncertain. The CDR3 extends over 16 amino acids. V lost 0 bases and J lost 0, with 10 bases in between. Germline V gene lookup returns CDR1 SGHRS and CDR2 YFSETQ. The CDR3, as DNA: TGCGCCAGCAGCTTGGGCGTACAGAGCTCTGGAAACACCATATATTTT. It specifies CASSLGVQSSGNTIYF.

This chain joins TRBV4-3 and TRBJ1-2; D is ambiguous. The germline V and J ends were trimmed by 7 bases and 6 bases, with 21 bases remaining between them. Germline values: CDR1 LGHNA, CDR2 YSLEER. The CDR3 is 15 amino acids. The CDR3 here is CASTRDPQTRNGYTF. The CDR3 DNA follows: TGCGCCAGCACCCGCGATCCCCAAACTCGGAATGGCTACACCTTC.

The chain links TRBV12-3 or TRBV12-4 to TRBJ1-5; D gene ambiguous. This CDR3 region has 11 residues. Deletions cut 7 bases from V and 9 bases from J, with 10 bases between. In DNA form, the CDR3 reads TGTGCCAGCACCCGGGAGGGGCCCCAGCATTTT. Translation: CASTREGPQHF.

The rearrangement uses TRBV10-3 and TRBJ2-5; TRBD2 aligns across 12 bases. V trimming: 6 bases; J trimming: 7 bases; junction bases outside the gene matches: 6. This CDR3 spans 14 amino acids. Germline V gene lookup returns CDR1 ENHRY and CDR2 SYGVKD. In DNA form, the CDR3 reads TGTGCCATCAGAGAGGGACTAGCGGGCGGGACCCAGTACTTC. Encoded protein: CAIREGLAGGTQYF.

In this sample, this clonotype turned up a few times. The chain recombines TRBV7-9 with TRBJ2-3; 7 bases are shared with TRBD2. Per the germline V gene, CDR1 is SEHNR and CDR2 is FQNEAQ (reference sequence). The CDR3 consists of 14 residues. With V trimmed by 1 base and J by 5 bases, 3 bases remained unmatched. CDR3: CASSLDGGEDTQYF. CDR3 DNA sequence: TGTGCCAGCAGCTTAGATGGGGGGGAAGATACGCAGTATTTT.

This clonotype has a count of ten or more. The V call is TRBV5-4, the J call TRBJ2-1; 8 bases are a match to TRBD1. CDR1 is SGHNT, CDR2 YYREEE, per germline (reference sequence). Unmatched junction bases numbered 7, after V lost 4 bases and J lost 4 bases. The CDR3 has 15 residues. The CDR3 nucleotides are TGTGCCAGCAGCACCGGACAGGGCATTTACAATGAGCAGTTCTTC. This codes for CASSTGQGIYNEQFF.

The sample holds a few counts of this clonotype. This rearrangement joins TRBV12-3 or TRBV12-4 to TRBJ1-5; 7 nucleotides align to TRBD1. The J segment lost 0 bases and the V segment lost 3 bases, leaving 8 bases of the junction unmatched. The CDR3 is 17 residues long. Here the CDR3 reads CASSFPAGDSSNQPQHF. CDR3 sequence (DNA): TGTGCCAGCAGTTTTCCAGCCGGGGACAGTAGCAATCAGCCCCAGCATTTT.

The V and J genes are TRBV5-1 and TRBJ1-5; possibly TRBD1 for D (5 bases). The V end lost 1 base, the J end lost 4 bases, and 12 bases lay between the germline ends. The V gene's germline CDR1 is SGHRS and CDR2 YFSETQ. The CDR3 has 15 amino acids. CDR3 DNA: TGCGCCAGCAGCTTGAACGGGGGAAATAATCAGCCCCAGCATTTT. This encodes CASSLNGGNNQPQHF.

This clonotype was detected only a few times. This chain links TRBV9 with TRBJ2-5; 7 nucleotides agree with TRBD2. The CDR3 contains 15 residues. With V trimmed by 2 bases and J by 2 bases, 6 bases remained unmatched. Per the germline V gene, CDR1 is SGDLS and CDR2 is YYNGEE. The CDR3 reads CASSVMSGAQETQYF. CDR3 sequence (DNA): TGTGCCAGCAGCGTCATGAGCGGGGCTCAAGAGACCCAGTACTTC.

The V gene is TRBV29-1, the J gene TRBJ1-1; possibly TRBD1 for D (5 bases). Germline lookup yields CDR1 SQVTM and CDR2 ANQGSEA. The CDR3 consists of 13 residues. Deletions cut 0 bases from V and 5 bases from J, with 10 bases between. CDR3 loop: CSVEDFRVTEAFF. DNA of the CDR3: TGCAGCGTTGAAGATTTCAGGGTTACTGAAGCTTTCTTT.

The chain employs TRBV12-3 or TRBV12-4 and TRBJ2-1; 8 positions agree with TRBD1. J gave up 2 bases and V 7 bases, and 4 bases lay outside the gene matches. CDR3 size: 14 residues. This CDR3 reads CASIEDRAYNEQFF. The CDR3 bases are TGTGCCAGCATTGAGGACAGGGCCTACAATGAGCAGTTCTTC.

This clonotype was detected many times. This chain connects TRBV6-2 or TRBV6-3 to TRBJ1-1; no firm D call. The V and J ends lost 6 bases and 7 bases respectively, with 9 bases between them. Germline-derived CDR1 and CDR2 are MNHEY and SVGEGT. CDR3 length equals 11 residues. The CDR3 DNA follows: TGTGCCAGCAGCCGAACGTTTGAAGCTTTCTTT. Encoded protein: CASSRTFEAFF.

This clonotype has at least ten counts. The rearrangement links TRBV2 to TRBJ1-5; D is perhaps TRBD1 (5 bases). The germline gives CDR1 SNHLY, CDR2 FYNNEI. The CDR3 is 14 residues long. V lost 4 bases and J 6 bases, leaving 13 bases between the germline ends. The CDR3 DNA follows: TGTGCCAGCAGTGTACAGGCTGCGGGTCAGCCCCAGCATTTT. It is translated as CASSVQAAGQPQHF. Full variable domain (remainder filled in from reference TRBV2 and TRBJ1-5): EPEVTQTPSHQVTQMGQEVILRCVPISNHLYFYWYRQILGQKVEFLVSFYNNEISEKSEIFDDQFSVERPDGSNFTLKIRSTKLEDSAMYFCASSVQAAGQPQHFGDGTRLSIL.

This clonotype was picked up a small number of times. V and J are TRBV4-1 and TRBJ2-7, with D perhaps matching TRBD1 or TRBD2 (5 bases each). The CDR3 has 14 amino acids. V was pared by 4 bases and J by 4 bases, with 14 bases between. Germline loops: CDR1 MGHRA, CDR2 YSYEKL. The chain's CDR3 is CASSPVGATYEQYV. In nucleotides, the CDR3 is TGCGCCAGCAGCCCCGTCGGGGCGACGTACGAGCAGTACGTC.

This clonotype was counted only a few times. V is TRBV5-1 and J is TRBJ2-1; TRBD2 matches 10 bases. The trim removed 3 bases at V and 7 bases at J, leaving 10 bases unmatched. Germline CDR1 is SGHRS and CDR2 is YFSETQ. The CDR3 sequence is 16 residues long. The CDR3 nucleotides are TGCGCCAGCAGCTCGAACAGCGGGGGGGCAGGGAATGAGCAGTTCTTC. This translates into CASSSNSGGAGNEQFF.

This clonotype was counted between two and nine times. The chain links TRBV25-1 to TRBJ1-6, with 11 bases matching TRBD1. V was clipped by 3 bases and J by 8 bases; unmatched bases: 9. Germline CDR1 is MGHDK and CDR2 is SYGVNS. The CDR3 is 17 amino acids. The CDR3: CASSDQPPGQGDSPLHF. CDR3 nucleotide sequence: TGTGCCAGCAGTGACCAACCTCCGGGACAGGGGGATTCACCCCTCCACTTT.

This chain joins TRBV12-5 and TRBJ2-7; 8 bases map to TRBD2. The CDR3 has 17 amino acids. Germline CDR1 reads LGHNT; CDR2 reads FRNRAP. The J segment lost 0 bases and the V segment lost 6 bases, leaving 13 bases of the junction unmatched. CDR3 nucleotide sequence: TGTGCTAGTGGCAACCCGGGAACTAGCGGCTACTCCTACGAGCAGTACTTC. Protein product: CASGNPGTSGYSYEQYF.

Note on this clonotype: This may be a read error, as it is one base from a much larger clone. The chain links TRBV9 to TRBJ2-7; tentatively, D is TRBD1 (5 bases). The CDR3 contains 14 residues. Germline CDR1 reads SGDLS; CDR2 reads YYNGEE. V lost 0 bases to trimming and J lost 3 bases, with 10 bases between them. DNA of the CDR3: TGTGCCAGCAGCGTAGGTTCAGGGTTCTACGAGCAGTACTTC. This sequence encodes CASSVGSGFYEQYF.

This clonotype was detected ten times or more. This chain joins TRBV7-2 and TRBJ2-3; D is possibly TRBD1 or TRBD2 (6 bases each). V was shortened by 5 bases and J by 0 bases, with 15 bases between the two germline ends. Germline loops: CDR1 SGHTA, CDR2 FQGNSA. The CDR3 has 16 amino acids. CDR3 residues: CASSPRRGRSTDTQYF. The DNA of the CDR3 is TGTGCCAGCAGCCCCCGCCGGGGGCGGAGCACAGATACGCAGTATTTT.